One and the same sample provided the 19 T cell receptor beta chains below, sequenced in a study of blood T cell repertoires in COVID-19. Sequencing was performed with immunoSEQ multiplex PCR; in TCRdb, only in-frame clones are kept and a portion is missing. The repertoire holds about 65,000 clones, with 82% as singletons. The sample comprised peripheral blood. The receptors were gathered from a human donor in a cohort sampled during active COVID-19.

CDR3 residues: CASSDGTYGNTIYF. CDR3 nucleotide sequence: TGTGCCAGCAGTGATGGGACTTATGGAAACACCATATATTTT. This sequence joins TRBV25-1 and TRBJ1-3, with a weak D call TRBD1 (5 bases). The V end was cut by 3 bases, the J end by 3 bases, with 9 bases between. CDR1 is MGHDK, CDR2 SYGVNS, per germline. The CDR3 runs 14 residues. The full variable domain, completed using reference TRBV25-1 and TRBJ1-3, is EADIYQTPRYLVIGTGKKITLECSQTMGHDKMYWYQQDPGMELHLIHYSYGVNSTEKGDLSSESTVSRIRTEHFPLTLESARPSHTSQYLCASSDGTYGNTIYFGEGSWLTVV.

J is TRBJ2-4 and V is TRBV19, with TRBD1 as a possible D gene (6 bases). The CDR3 extends over 13 amino acids. V was pared by 5 bases and J by 2 bases, with 7 bases between. The germline V gene encodes CDR1 LNHDA and CDR2 SQIVND (reference sequence). CDR3 protein: CASSDRTKNIQYF. DNA of the CDR3: TGTGCCAGTAGTGACAGGACCAAAAACATTCAGTACTTC.

V is TRBV19 and J is TRBJ2-2, with D possibly being TRBD2 (5 bases). Germline loops: CDR1 LNHDA, CDR2 SQIVND (reference sequence). The V gene lost 7 bases and the J gene lost 7 bases, with 22 bases spanning the gap. The CDR3 runs to 16 residues. The CDR3 DNA follows: TGTGCCAGTAAGGCCGGATCCGGGGATGCGGGCGGGGAGCTGTTTTTT. Encoded protein: CASKAGSGDAGGELFF.

The chain carries TRBV9 and TRBJ2-1; 7 bases map to TRBD2. This CDR3 spans 16 amino acids. V trimming: 1 base; J trimming: 4 bases; junction bases outside the gene matches: 8. CDR1 SGDLS and CDR2 YYNGEE come from the germline V gene. CDR3 in amino acids: CASSVLGGLEYNEQFF. CDR3 coding DNA: TGTGCCAGCAGCGTACTCGGAGGACTAGAGTACAATGAGCAGTTCTTC.

This clone was counted once. This chain joins TRBV19 and TRBJ2-1, with 7 bases that match TRBD2. J was trimmed by 2 bases and V by 7 bases; bases with no gene match: 5. This CDR3 has 14 amino acids. The germline V gene encodes CDR1 LNHDA and CDR2 SQIVND (reference sequence). This CDR3 is CASKSGGTYNEQFF. The CDR3, as DNA: TGTGCCAGTAAGTCGGGAGGAACCTACAATGAGCAGTTCTTC.

This clone was seen just once. J is TRBJ2-1 and V is TRBV4-1; 9 bases fit TRBD2. J was trimmed by 7 bases and V by 1 base; bases with no gene match: 5. This CDR3 has 15 amino acids. The germline CDR1 and CDR2 sequences are MGHRA and YSYEKL. CDR3: CASSQGRGGVNEQFF. CDR3 bases: TGCGCCAGCAGCCAAGGGCGGGGGGGCGTGAATGAGCAGTTCTTC.

The table lists this clone with a count of one. The chain carries TRBV7-2 and TRBJ1-2; 7 nucleotides align to TRBD1. V lost 4 bases and J lost 8; bases outside the gene matches: 13. This CDR3 comprises 15 residues. Germline V CDR1 and CDR2: SGHTA, FQGNSA. This chain's CDR3 is CASSYPGTAPGGYTF. DNA of the CDR3: TGTGCCAGCAGCTACCCAGGGACAGCTCCAGGAGGCTACACCTTC. The variable domain in full, completed from reference TRBV7-2 and TRBJ1-2, reads GAGVSQSPSNKVTEKGKDVELRCDPISGHTALYWYRQSLGQGLEFLIYFQGNSAPDKSGLPSDRFSAERTGGSVSTLTIQRTQQEDSAVYLCASSYPGTAPGGYTFGSGTRLTVV.

Written as DNA, the CDR3 is TGTGCCACCAGCAGAGATGGCCGTGAAGCTTTCTTT. Translation gives CATSRDGREAFF. The V and J genes are TRBV15 and TRBJ1-1; D ambiguous. Trimming took off 0 bases at V and 7 bases at J, with 6 bases between the two ends. This CDR3 has 12 amino acids. Germline CDR1 and CDR2: LNHNV and YYDKDF (reference sequence).

The gene calls are TRBV11-1 and TRBJ1-2; 7 nucleotides align to TRBD1. The CDR3 has 13 amino acids. Germline trimming cut 5 bases from V and 5 bases from J; bases unmatched to any gene: 5. CDR1 SGHAT and CDR2 FQDESV come from the germline V gene (reference sequence). The DNA of the CDR3 is TGTGCCAGCAGCCGCGAGACAGGGTATGGCTACACCTTC. It translates to CASSRETGYGYTF.

Only a few counts were recorded for this clone. This rearrangement joins TRBV5-5 to TRBJ1-1, with 7 nucleotides matching TRBD1. The germline V gene encodes CDR1 SGHKS and CDR2 YYEKEE (reference sequence). Trimming at V came to 1 base and at J to 0 bases, leaving 6 bases not matched to a gene. This CDR3 contains 16 residues. Here the CDR3 reads CASSLRQGNMNTEAFF. The CDR3 nucleotides are TGTGCCAGCAGCTTGAGACAGGGAAACATGAACACTGAAGCTTTCTTT.

This clone has a single count. This chain connects TRBV7-2 to TRBJ2-3; possibly TRBD1 for D (5 bases). This CDR3 has 14 residues. Germline CDR1 and CDR2: SGHTA and FQGNSA. V was pared by 3 bases and J by 2 bases, with 9 bases between. CDR3 amino acids: CASSFGQVTDTQYF. The CDR3 nucleotides are TGTGCCAGCAGCTTTGGACAAGTCACAGATACGCAGTATTTT.

The chain has TRBV21-1 and TRBJ2-7; TRBD1 was called by the table and not checked on the DNA. TRBV21-1 is flagged as a pseudogene. This CDR3 has 14 amino acids. CDR3: CASSGTRVNYEQYF. The CDR3 DNA reads TGTGCCAGCAGCGGAACCAGGGTTAACTACGAGCAGTACTTC.

This chain joins TRBV15 and TRBJ2-3, with D tentatively TRBD2 (5 bases). There are 16 residues in the CDR3. CDR1 and CDR2 from the germline V gene are LNHNV and YYDKDF (reference sequence). V was shortened by 0 bases and J by 4 bases, with 14 bases between the two germline ends. The CDR3 DNA is TGTGCCACCAGCAGAGATAGGATCCCGGGGTCAGATACGCAGTATTTT. This translates into CATSRDRIPGSDTQYF.

The rearrangement links TRBV28 to TRBJ2-1; 7 bases match TRBD1. In germline, CDR1 is MDHEN, CDR2 SYDVKM. CDR3 length equals 16 residues. Trimming took 6 bases from V and 6 from J; bases not matched to a gene: 14. The CDR3 nucleotides are TGTGCCAGCAGACCAAAATCGGGACAGCTAACCAATGAGCAGTTCTTC. Translating it yields CASRPKSGQLTNEQFF. The whole variable domain, filled in from reference TRBV28 and TRBJ2-1, reads DVKVTQSSRYLVKRTGEKVFLECVQDMDHENMFWYRQDPGLGLRLIYFSYDVKMKEKGDIPEGYSVSREKKERFSLILESASTNQTSMYLCASRPKSGQLTNEQFFGPGTRLTVL.

This clone came up a few times. CDR3 residues: CASSFWEGSYGYTF. CDR3 nucleotide sequence: TGCGCCAGCAGCTTTTGGGAGGGGTCCTATGGCTACACCTTC. This rearrangement joins TRBV5-1 to TRBJ1-2; tentative D call: TRBD1 (5 bases). The CDR3 is made up of 14 amino acids. The V end was cut by 2 bases, the J end by 4 bases, with 12 bases between. Germline V gene lookup returns CDR1 SGHRS and CDR2 YFSETQ.

A single count supports this clone. V and J are TRBV4-3 and TRBJ1-5, with TRBD1 matching 8 bases. CDR1 is LGHNA and CDR2 is YSLEER in the germline V gene. The CDR3 loop spans 15 amino acids. Trimming cost V 0 bases and J 10 bases; bases outside gene matches: 8. The CDR3, as DNA: TGCGCCAGCAGCCAAGACGCACAGGGGGTTGGTCCCCAGCATTTT. Protein sequence: CASSQDAQGVGPQHF.

The chain recombines TRBV4-1 with TRBJ2-7; D gene unclear. This CDR3 has 15 amino acids. V lost 0 bases, J lost 1 base, and 10 bases lay in between. CDR1 MGHRA and CDR2 YSYEKL come from the germline V gene. Here the CDR3 reads CASSQDVRQSYEQYF. The DNA for the CDR3 is TGCGCCAGCAGCCAAGATGTCAGACAATCCTACGAGCAGTACTTC.

The V and J genes are TRBV28 and TRBJ1-5, with 9 bases matching TRBD1. CDR1 and CDR2 (germline): MDHEN, SYDVKM. CDR3 size: 12 residues. The junction had 4 bases not matched to a gene; V was cut back by 10 bases and J by 6 bases. CDR3 DNA: TGTGCCACCTACAGGGGGCTTCAGCCCCAGCATTTT. Its translation is CATYRGLQPQHF.

V gene TRBV29-1 combines with J gene TRBJ1-5; 9 bases match TRBD1. The V segment lost 5 bases and the J segment 4 bases; nucleotides outside the gene matches: 6. There are 14 residues in the CDR3. In germline, CDR1 is SQVTM, CDR2 ANQGSEA. The DNA of the CDR3 is TGCAGCGTTACAACAGGGGGCGCGAATCAGCCCCAGCATTTT. It translates to CSVTTGGANQPQHF.